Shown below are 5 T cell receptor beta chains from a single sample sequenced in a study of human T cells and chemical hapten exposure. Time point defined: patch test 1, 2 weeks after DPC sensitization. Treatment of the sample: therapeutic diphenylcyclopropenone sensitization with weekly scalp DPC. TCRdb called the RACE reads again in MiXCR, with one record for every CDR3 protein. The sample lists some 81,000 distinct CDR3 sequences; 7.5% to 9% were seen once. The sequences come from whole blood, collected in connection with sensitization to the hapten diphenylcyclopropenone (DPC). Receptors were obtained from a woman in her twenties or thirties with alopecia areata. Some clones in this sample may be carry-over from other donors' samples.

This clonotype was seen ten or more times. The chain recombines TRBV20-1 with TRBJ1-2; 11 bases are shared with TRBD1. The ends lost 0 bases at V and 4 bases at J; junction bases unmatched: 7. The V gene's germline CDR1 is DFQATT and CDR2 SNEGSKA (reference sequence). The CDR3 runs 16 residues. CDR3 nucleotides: TGCAGTGCTAGAGATTGGAGGGACAGGGGGGTCTATGGCTACACCTTC. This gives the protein CSARDWRDRGVYGYTF.

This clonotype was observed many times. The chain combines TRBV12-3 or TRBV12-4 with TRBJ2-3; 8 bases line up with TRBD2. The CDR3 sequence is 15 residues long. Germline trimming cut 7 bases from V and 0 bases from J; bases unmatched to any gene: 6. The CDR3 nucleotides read TGTGCCAGCAATGTAGCGGGGAGAAGCACAGATACGCAGTATTTT. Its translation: CASNVAGRSTDTQYF.

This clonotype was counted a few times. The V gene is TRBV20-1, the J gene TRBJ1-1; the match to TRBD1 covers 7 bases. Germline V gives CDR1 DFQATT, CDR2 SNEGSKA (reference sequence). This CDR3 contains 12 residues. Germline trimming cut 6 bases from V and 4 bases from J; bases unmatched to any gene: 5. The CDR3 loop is CSAMSGGTEAFF. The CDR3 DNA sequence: TGCAGTGCCATGTCAGGGGGCACTGAAGCTTTCTTT.

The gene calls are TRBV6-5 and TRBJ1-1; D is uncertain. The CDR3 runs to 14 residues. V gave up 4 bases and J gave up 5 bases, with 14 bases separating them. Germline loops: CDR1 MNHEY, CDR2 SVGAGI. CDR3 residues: CASSLILDITEAFF. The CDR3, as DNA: TGTGCCAGCAGTTTAATCCTTGACATAACTGAAGCTTTCTTT.

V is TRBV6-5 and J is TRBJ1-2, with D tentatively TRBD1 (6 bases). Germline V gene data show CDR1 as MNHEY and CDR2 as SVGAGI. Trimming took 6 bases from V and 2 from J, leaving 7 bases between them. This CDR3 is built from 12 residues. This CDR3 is CASRTGNYGYTF. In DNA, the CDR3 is TGTGCCAGCAGAACAGGGAACTATGGCTACACCTTC.